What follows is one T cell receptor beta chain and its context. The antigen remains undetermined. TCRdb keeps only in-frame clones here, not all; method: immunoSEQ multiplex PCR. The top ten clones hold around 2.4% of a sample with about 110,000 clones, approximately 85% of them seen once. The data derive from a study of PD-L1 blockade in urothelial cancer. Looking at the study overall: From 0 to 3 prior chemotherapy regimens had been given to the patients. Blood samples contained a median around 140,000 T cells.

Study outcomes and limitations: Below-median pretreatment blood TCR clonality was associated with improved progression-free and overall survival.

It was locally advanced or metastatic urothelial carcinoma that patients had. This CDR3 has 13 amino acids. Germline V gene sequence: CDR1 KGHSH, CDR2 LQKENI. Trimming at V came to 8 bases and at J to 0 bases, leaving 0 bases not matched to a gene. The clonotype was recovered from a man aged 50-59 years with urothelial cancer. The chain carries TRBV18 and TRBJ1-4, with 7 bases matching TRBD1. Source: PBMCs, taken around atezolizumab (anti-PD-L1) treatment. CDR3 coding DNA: TGTGCCAGCGGGACAGCAACTAATGAAAAACTGTTTTTT. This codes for CASGTATNEKLFF.